This T cell receptor beta chain was identified in a study of PD-L1 blockade in urothelial cancer. Study in general: Blood analysis took place 3 weeks (second dose) and 6 weeks after treatment start. T cells were recovered from blood samples at a median of roughly 150,000.

Between 1 and 8 samples, pretreatment and on-treatment, were given by each patient. Method: immunoSEQ multiplex PCR; TCRdb's copy keeps in-frame clones and lacks some. The sample holds some 100,000 clones, 91% seen once. Note on this clone: Its specificity is not known.

Germline loops: CDR1 LNHNV, CDR2 YYDKDF (reference sequence). The CDR3 covers 15 residues. Trimming took off 8 bases at V and 0 bases at J, with 14 bases between the two ends. Points from the study as a whole: Larger 3-week expansion of tumor-associated blood clones was seen in durable-benefit patients.

The material was PBMCs, obtained around atezolizumab (anti-PD-L1) treatment. The sequence was obtained from an elderly woman with urothelial cancer. The genes are TRBV15 and TRBJ1-5; no definite D call. The CDR3, as DNA: TGTGCCACCGGCGGGTGGGGTGATAGCAATCAGCCCCAGCATTTT. It codes for CATGGWGDSNQPQHF.